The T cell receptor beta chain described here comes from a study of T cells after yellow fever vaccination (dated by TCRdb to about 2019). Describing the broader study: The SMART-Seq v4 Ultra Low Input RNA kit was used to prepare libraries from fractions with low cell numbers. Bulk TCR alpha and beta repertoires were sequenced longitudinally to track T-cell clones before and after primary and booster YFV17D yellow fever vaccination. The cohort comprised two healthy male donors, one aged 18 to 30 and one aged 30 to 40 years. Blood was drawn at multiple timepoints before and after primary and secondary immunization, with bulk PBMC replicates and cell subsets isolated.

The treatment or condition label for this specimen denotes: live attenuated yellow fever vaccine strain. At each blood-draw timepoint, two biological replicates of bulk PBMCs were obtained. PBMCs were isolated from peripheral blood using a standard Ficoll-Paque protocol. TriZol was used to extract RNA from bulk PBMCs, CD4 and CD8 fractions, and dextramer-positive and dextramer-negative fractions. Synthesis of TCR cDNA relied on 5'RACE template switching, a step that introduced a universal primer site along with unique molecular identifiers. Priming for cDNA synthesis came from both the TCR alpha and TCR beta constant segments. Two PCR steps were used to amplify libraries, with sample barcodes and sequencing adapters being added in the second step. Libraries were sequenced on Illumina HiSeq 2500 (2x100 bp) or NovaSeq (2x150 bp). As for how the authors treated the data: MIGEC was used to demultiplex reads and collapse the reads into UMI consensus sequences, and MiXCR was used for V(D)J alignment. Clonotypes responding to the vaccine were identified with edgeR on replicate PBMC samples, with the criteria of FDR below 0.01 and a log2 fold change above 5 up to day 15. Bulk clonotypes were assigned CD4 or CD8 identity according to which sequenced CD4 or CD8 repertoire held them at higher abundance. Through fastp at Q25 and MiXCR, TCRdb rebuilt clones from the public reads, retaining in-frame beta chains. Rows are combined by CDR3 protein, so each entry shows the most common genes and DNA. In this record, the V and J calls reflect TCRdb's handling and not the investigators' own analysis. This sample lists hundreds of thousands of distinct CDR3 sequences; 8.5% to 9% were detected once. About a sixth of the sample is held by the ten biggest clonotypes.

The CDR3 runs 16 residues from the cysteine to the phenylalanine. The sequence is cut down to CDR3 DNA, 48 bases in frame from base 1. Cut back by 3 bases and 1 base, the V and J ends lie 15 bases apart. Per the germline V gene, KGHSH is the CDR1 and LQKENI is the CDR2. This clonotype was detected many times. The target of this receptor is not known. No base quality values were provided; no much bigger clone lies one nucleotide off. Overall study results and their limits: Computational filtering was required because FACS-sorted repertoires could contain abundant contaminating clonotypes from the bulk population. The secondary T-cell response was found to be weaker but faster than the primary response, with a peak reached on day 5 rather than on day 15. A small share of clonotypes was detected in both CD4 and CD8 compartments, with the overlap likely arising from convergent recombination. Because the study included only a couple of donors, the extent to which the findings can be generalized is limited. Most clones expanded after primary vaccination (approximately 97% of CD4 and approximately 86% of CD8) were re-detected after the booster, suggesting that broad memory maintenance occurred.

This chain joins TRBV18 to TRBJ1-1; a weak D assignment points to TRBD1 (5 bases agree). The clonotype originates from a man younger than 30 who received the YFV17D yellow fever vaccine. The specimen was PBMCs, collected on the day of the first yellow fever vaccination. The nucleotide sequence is TGTGCCAGCTCACCCATATTCAGGGCGTCGAACACTGAAGCTTTCTTT. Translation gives CASSPIFRASNTEAFF.